This T cell receptor beta chain is from a study of CD8 T cells in Susac syndrome. The RNA input was roughly 0.45 to 1 ug, and it was reverse transcribed with random hexamers. TCRdb ran MiXCR on the immunoSEQ multiplex PCR reads and lists one entry per CDR3 protein. The table lists 120,000 to 150,000 distinct CDR3 sequences, 90% to 96% of them singletons. This CDR3 has 13 residues. The germline V gene has CDR1 SGHDT and CDR2 YYEEEE. Between the trimmed V and J ends, which lost 6 bases and 1 base, there was a span of 10 bases. The chain combines TRBV5-6 with TRBJ2-5; D is possibly TRBD1 (6 bases). The specimen sequenced was CD4+ T cells from PBMCs. The receptor comes from a human donor with Susac syndrome. The CDR3 spells CASNRQAQETQYF. CDR3 sequence (DNA): TGTGCCAGCAACCGACAGGCCCAAGAGACCCAGTACTTC.